Sequencing of this TCR beta chain was carried out in a study of a mutant IDH1 vaccine in newly diagnosed glioma. For the study at large: Initiation of the vaccine course occurred 4-6 weeks after radiotherapy alone, or alongside temozolomide cycles. Earlier treatment was radiotherapy, temozolomide, or both, with most getting both.

Time point: week 35, safety follow-up. One vaccine dose held 300 ug of mutant IDH1 20-mer peptide and came with topical imiquimod. Astrocytomas that were new, WHO grade 3 or 4, IDH1-mutant and ATRX-lost were present in the donors. Comment on this clone: Its antigen remains unidentified.

Here immunoSEQ multiplex PCR was the method, and the copy in TCRdb shows in-frame clones only, minus some. The sample holds about 29,000 clones, under 80% seen once. The TCR originated in a man aged 50-59 years with glioma. Material: PBMCs, obtained from a glioma patient whose treatment included an IDH1 peptide vaccine.

The chain's CDR3 is CASRADRGAYEQYF. The CDR3, as DNA: TGTGCCAGCAGGGCGGACAGGGGAGCCTACGAGCAGTACTTC. The chain has TRBV2 and TRBJ2-7, with TRBD1 identical over 9 bases. Trimming at V came to 6 bases and at J to 2 bases, leaving 5 bases not matched to a gene. CDR1 and CDR2 from the germline V gene are SNHLY and FYNNEI. The CDR3 covers 14 residues.